This T cell receptor beta chain stems from a study of T cell repertoires in cytomegalovirus infection. TCRdb reprocessed the reads with MiXCR, giving one entry per CDR3 protein. The sample holds about 250,000 distinct CDR3 sequences; around 6.4% are singletons and the top ten take around 6.5%. Material: PBMCs. The clonotype was recovered from a human donor in good health (CMV status not recorded). Some clones in this sample may be carry-over from other donors' samples.

The CDR3 nucleotides read TGCGCCAGCACCCGGGGGGGCAGTTTGAACACTGAAGCTTTCTTT. Its translation: CASTRGGSLNTEAFF. The chain has TRBV5-1 and TRBJ1-1, with D tentatively TRBD1 (6 bases). This CDR3 has 15 amino acids. Germline V lookup: CDR1 SGHRS, CDR2 YFSETQ. V was cut by 6 bases and J by 0 bases, with 15 bases left in between. Variable domain in full (rest from reference TRBV5-1 and TRBJ1-1): KAGVTQTPRYLIKTRGQQVTLSCSPISGHRSVSWYQQTPGQGLQFLFEYFSETQRNKGNFPGRFSGRQFSNSRSEMNVSTLELGDSALYLCASTRGGSLNTEAFFGQGTRLTVV.